Following are 18 T cell receptor beta chains from one sample sequenced in a study of Tregs in tolerant kidney transplant recipients. Recipients received nonmyeloablative bone marrow transplants from related graft donors, with transient mixed chimerism. The repertoire was sequenced with immunoSEQ multiplex PCR; TCRdb's copy has only in-frame clones and lacks some. The sample carries over 70,000 clones, 90% to 95% recorded once. Sequences were derived from CD4+ T cells from blood (PBMCs), sampled 24 months after the transplant. Every receptor here comes from a human patient who received a combined kidney and bone marrow transplant. The T cells may come from the graft donor.

The J gene is TRBJ2-1, the V gene TRBV2; a possible D gene is TRBD1 (5 bases). CDR1 and CDR2 from the germline V gene are SNHLY and FYNNEI. V was cut by 8 bases and J by 9 bases, with 17 bases left in between. CDR3 size: 13 residues. The CDR3 here is CASAGLLVGEQFF. CDR3 nucleotides: TGTGCCAGCGCAGGGCTTCTAGTGGGTGAGCAGTTCTTC.

This chain joins TRBV7-3 and TRBJ2-2; D remains unclear. Germline-derived CDR1 and CDR2 are SGHTA and FQGTGA. The CDR3 length is 14 residues. V gave up 5 bases and J gave up 5 bases, with 12 bases separating them. In DNA, the CDR3 is TGTGCCAGCAGCCCCCGAGCGCTAACCGGGGAGCTGTTTTTT. Amino acids: CASSPRALTGELFF.

V gene TRBV6-6 combines with J gene TRBJ1-2; no clear D. The length of the CDR3 is 13 residues. V dropped 2 bases and J dropped 4 bases, with 8 bases sitting between them. Germline V gene data show CDR1 as MNHNY and CDR2 as SVGAGI (reference sequence). CDR3 protein: CASSYEGPYGYTF. DNA for the CDR3: TGTGCCAGCAGTTACGAGGGCCCCTATGGCTACACCTTC.

The chain couples TRBV7-6 to TRBJ2-6; D might be TRBD1 (5 bases). CDR3 length: 17 residues. The V end lost 4 bases, the J end lost 4 bases, and 17 bases lay between the germline ends. Germline values: CDR1 SGHVS, CDR2 FNYEAQ. The CDR3 protein is CASSSPPRGSGANVLTF. CDR3 in DNA: TGTGCCAGCAGCTCCCCCCCAAGGGGCTCGGGGGCCAACGTCCTGACTTTC.

This clone was recorded only once. This chain joins TRBV7-9 and TRBJ2-7; D gene ambiguous. Trimming took 5 bases from V and 3 from J, leaving 8 bases between them. The CDR3 has 12 residues. CDR1 and CDR2 (germline): SEHNR, FQNEAQ (reference sequence). The CDR3 here is CASSPVLYEQYF. The CDR3 DNA sequence: TGTGCCAGCAGCCCGGTCCTCTACGAGCAGTACTTC.

The chain combines TRBV7-2 with TRBJ2-3; 11 nucleotides agree with TRBD2. The CDR3 length is 15 residues. Germline-derived CDR1 and CDR2 are SGHTA and FQGNSA. Trimming took 5 bases from V and 5 from J; bases not matched to a gene: 6. In nucleotides, the CDR3 is TGTGCCAGCAGCCTCCTAGCGGGAGGCATAGATACGCAGTATTTT. Translation gives CASSLLAGGIDTQYF.

This clone was counted only a few times. The J gene is TRBJ1-1, the V gene TRBV27; D not certain. V was shortened by 5 bases and J by 3 bases, with 10 bases between the two germline ends. Germline V lookup: CDR1 MNHEY, CDR2 SMNVEV (reference sequence). The CDR3 totals 13 residues. CDR3 region: CASSLRLDTEAFF. For the CDR3, the DNA is TGTGCCAGCAGTCTCCGACTGGACACTGAAGCTTTCTTT.

The chain links TRBV18 to TRBJ2-7; 12 nucleotides agree with TRBD2. After removal of 3 bases from V and 2 bases from J, the junction contained 5 bases not matched to a gene. Germline CDR1 and CDR2: KGHSH and LQKENI. The CDR3 is 16 amino acids. This CDR3 reads CASSPPSGGAAYEQYF. DNA for the CDR3: TGTGCCAGCTCACCCCCTAGCGGGGGGGCCGCCTACGAGCAGTACTTC.

This sequence joins TRBV4-3 and TRBJ2-1, with TRBD1 identical over 7 bases. Trimming removed 8 bases from V and 5 bases from J; junction bases left unmatched: 6. The CDR3 is 13 residues long. Germline V gives CDR1 LGHNA, CDR2 YSLEER. The CDR3 coding sequence is TGCGCCAGCTCTCGACAGGGAAACAATGAGCAGTTCTTC. Its protein is CASSRQGNNEQFF.

The chain couples TRBV7-2 to TRBJ1-4; D may be TRBD1 (6 bases). V was cut by 4 bases and J by 4 bases, with 16 bases left in between. CDR1 is SGHTA and CDR2 is FQGNSA in the germline V gene. The CDR3 covers 16 residues. CDR3: CASSSPPGHHNEKLFF. The CDR3 DNA reads TGTGCCAGCAGCTCCCCCCCGGGACACCATAATGAAAAACTGTTTTTT.

The rearrangement links TRBV5-8 to TRBJ2-7, with 9 bases fitting TRBD1. This CDR3 has 16 amino acids. V shed 5 bases and J 2 bases; nucleotides not matched to a gene: 11. Germline loops: CDR1 SGHTS, CDR2 YDEGEE. In DNA, the CDR3 is TGTGCCAGCAGTTACCTTACCGGACAGGGGACCTACGAGCAGTACTTC. Amino acids: CASSYLTGQGTYEQYF.

The chain links TRBV10-3 to TRBJ2-1, with TRBD2 matching over 9 bases. Trimming cost V 4 bases and J 6 bases; bases outside gene matches: 7. Germline V gene data show CDR1 as ENHRY and CDR2 as SYGVKD. This CDR3 contains 15 residues. The CDR3 nucleotides read TGTGCCATCAGTGTTTTGGGACTAGCAACCAATGAGCAGTTCTTC. Amino acid sequence: CAISVLGLATNEQFF.

This chain uses TRBV2 with TRBJ1-5, with D possibly being TRBD1 (6 bases). V lost 5 bases to trimming and J lost 3 bases, with 11 bases between them. This CDR3 is built from 14 residues. Germline V CDR1 and CDR2: SNHLY, FYNNEI. For the CDR3, the DNA is TGTGCCAGCAGTCGGGGGGCCTTCAATCAGCCCCAGCATTTT. It yields the protein CASSRGAFNQPQHF.

The chain has TRBV6-6 and TRBJ2-7, with D possibly TRBD2 on 6 matching bases. This CDR3 spans 14 amino acids. Trimming removed 6 bases from V and 2 bases from J, with 14 bases in between. Germline CDR1 reads MNHNY; CDR2 reads SVGAGI (reference sequence). The CDR3 region has the DNA TGTGCCAGCAGATCAGGCGGGACGGCCTACGAGCAGTACTTC. Residues: CASRSGGTAYEQYF.

A single count supports this clone. The J gene is TRBJ1-2, the V gene TRBV5-1; tentatively, D is TRBD1 (6 bases). This CDR3 has 13 residues. The V and J ends lost 2 bases and 1 base respectively, with 6 bases between them. Germline lookup yields CDR1 SGHRS and CDR2 YFSETQ. This chain's CDR3 is CASSLQGNYGYTF. CDR3 DNA: TGCGCCAGCAGCTTACAGGGTAACTATGGCTACACCTTC.

The chain combines TRBV7-2 with TRBJ2-3, with a tentative D call TRBD2 (6 bases). CDR1 is SGHTA, CDR2 FQGNSA, per germline. The CDR3 is made up of 13 amino acids. Trimming took off 3 bases at V and 6 bases at J, with 10 bases between the two ends. CDR3 protein: CASSFRDSDTQYF. CDR3 DNA: TGTGCCAGCAGCTTCAGGGACTCGGATACGCAGTATTTT.

The chain couples TRBV2 to TRBJ2-5; TRBD2 is a possible D gene (6 bases). Trimming removed 4 bases at V and 7 bases at J, with 22 bases between. There are 16 residues in the CDR3. Germline V gene sequence: CDR1 SNHLY, CDR2 FYNNEI. DNA of the CDR3: TGTGCCAGCAGTGGACGGTTAGGGAAAGCCGGGGGGACCCAGTACTTC. Amino acid sequence: CASSGRLGKAGGTQYF.

The rearrangement links TRBV2 to TRBJ2-1, with TRBD1 matching 8 bases. CDR3 length: 13 residues. CDR1 SNHLY and CDR2 FYNNEI come from the germline V gene. Trimming removed 7 bases from V and 3 bases from J; junction bases left unmatched: 2. The CDR3 sequence is CASTGGHYNEQFF. DNA of the CDR3: TGTGCCAGCACAGGGGGCCACTACAATGAGCAGTTCTTC.